This T cell receptor (beta chain) originates from a study of shared clonotypes between healthy human individuals. The method was immunoSEQ multiplex PCR; TCRdb's version includes in-frame clones alone and lacks a portion of them. The table has approximately 530,000 clones, approximately 95% seen once. Unmatched junction bases numbered 15, after V lost 5 bases and J lost 6 bases. Germline lookup yields CDR1 LNHDA and CDR2 SQIVND (reference sequence). This CDR3 region has 20 residues. Splitting of CD4+ cells produced CD45RA+ naive and CD45RA-negative memory subsets. V is TRBV19 and J is TRBJ2-2, with 16 bases identical to TRBD2. The sequencing sample was made of naive CD4+ T cells sorted from blood. The subset was: CD45RA+ positively selected. The origin of this receptor is a woman aged 25 to 39 in good health. CDR3 sequence (DNA): TGTGCCAGTAGTCCCTCCCCGGGACTAGCGGGAGGGCCTATGGCCGGGGAGCTGTTTTTT. Its protein product is CASSPSPGLAGGPMAGELFF.